This TCR beta chain emerged from a study of blood T cell repertoires in COVID-19. Whole-study context: T cells, B-cell-depleted T cells, or PBMCs provided the cDNA or gDNA that served as material.

Here immunoSEQ multiplex PCR was the method, and the copy in TCRdb shows in-frame clones only, minus some. The top ten hold around 14% of the sample, which has 40,000 to 65,000 clones, around 80% seen once. The germline gives CDR1 SGHDT, CDR2 YYEEEE. This CDR3 comprises 11 residues. V was shortened by 4 bases and J by 8 bases, with 9 bases between the two germline ends. This chain joins TRBV5-6 and TRBJ1-1; TRBD1 is a possible D gene (5 bases). The source material was peripheral blood. The TCR was taken from a human donor in a cohort sampled during active COVID-19. CDR3 sequence reads: CASSGRVEAFF. The CDR3 region has the DNA TGTGCCAGCAGCGGCAGGGTAGAAGCTTTCTTT. Complete variable domain (other parts from reference TRBV5-6 and TRBJ1-1): DAGVTQSPTHLIKTRGQQVTLRCSPKSGHDTVSWYQQALGQGPQFIFQYYEEEERQRGNFPDRFSGHQFPNYSSELNVNALLLGDSALYLCASSGRVEAFFGQGTRLTVV.